This T cell receptor beta chain was identified in a study of control samples from healthy donors and cancer patients. Per germline, CDR1 SGHTA and CDR2 FQGNSA. The CDR3 extends over 13 amino acids. V was clipped by 6 bases and J by 5 bases, with 13 bases between them. Using immunoSEQ multiplex PCR, the repertoire was profiled, and TCRdb retains in-frame clones only, with some absent. Here the sample spans hundreds of thousands of clones, 75% to 95% being singletons. Only a few counts were recorded for this clone. J is TRBJ1-2 and V is TRBV7-2; no reliable D call. This clonotype originated in a man aged 40-49 years with head and neck cancer. Sequenced sample: PBMCs. CDR3 region: CASSLVSDYGYTF. CDR3 in DNA: TGTGCCAGCAGTCTGGTGTCGGATTATGGCTACACCTTC.